This T cell receptor (beta chain) was identified in a study of blood T cells in healthy people across ages. Together with a sample-barcoded 5' primer, a J-beta primer mix was included in a second PCR lasting about 6 to 12 cycles. A single record per CDR3 protein comes from TCRdb applying MiXCR to the 5' RACE reads. The table shows 600,000 to 800,000 distinct CDR3 sequences, with under 25% occurring only once. Peripheral blood, approximately 10 milliliters per donor, was collected. Germline CDR1 is SEHNR and CDR2 is FQNEAQ (reference sequence). The CDR3 has 13 residues. V lost 2 bases to trimming and J lost 5 bases, with 9 bases between them.

Sequencing used blood. This chain uses TRBV7-9 with TRBJ2-5; the D is unclear. The clonotype originates from a man between 65 and 85 years old in good health. CDR3 DNA sequence: TGTGCCAGCAGCTTATTCCAGCCGGAGACCCAGTACTTC. Translation gives CASSLFQPETQYF.